In this sample, the clone carrying this T cell receptor beta chain turned up a few times. Its antigen is still unknown. TCRdb re-called the reads with MiXCR, one entry per CDR3 protein. The sample lists more than 250,000 distinct CDR3 sequences; around 25% were seen once. This specimen comes from a study of T cell repertoires in cytomegalovirus infection. Study as a whole: Newly reported HLA-C-restricted and thoroughly characterized HLA-B-restricted CMV epitopes were employed. Evidence of both CMV infection and a matching HLA type came from public TCR beta signatures. Whole-study results and caveats: Using cumulative public TCR beta family frequency, the authors identified those who carried CMV together with the relevant HLA. The ex vivo response was dominated by HLA-C-restricted CMV-specific TCR beta clonotypes.

V lost 3 bases and J lost 1, with 12 bases in between. CDR1 is KGHSH and CDR2 is LQKENI in the germline V gene. This CDR3 is 16 amino acids long. Specimen: cultured PBMCs, collected from culture after CMV antigen stimulation. This rearrangement joins TRBV18 to TRBJ2-2; no clear D gene. This TCR derives from a human donor in good health (CMV status not recorded). Some clones in this sample may be carry-over from other donors' samples. The CDR3 DNA sequence: TGTGCCAGCTCACCCGCTTCCCCACTGAACACCGGGGAGCTGTTTTTT. Translated, it gives CASSPASPLNTGELFF.